The 12 T cell receptor beta chains below were found in one sample sequenced in a study of neurological immune-mediated disorders. This sample's time point: longitudinal time-point 1 (baseline). A single record per CDR3 protein comes from TCRdb applying MiXCR to the 5' RACE reads. The table has about 60,000 distinct CDR3 sequences, around 10% seen once. The source material was PBMCs. The receptors come from a male donor with HTLV-1-associated myelopathy (HAM/TSP).

This clonotype was recorded at least ten times. The chain has TRBV7-6 and TRBJ2-5, with 12 bases matching TRBD2. The CDR3 runs to 15 residues. The V and J ends lost 5 bases and 4 bases, in that order; junction bases with no gene match: 5. Germline assignment: CDR1 SGHVS and CDR2 FNYEAQ. CDR3 coding DNA: TGTGCCAGCAGCAACCGACTAGCGGGGGCAGAGACCCAGTACTTC. This codes for CASSNRLAGAETQYF. Based on the CDR3 plus reference TRBV7-6 and TRBJ2-5, the full variable domain is GAGVSQSPRYKVTKRGQDVALRCDPISGHVSLYWYRQALGQGPEFLTYFNYEAQQDKSGLPNDRFSAERPEGSISTLTIQRTEQRDSAMYRCASSNRLAGAETQYFGPGTRLLVL.

Ten or more counts support this clonotype. The chain couples TRBV29-1 to TRBJ2-7; D is ambiguous. Germline CDR1 and CDR2: SQVTM and ANQGSEA. Trimming removed 3 bases from V and 1 base from J, with 4 bases in between. The CDR3 runs 11 residues. CDR3 nucleotide sequence: TGCAGCGTTGATGTTTCCTACGAGCAGTACTTC. Translating gives CSVDVSYEQYF.

In this sample, this clonotype turned up once. This rearrangement joins TRBV20-1 to TRBJ2-6; a possible D gene is TRBD1 (5 bases). This CDR3 contains 14 residues. Trimming took off 5 bases at V and 4 bases at J, with 12 bases between the two ends. Germline assignment: CDR1 DFQATT and CDR2 SNEGSKA (reference sequence). CDR3 loop: CSAVPGWGANVLTF. In DNA form, the CDR3 reads TGCAGTGCTGTTCCAGGGTGGGGGGCCAACGTCCTGACTTTC.

This clonotype has at least ten counts. The V gene is TRBV20-1, the J gene TRBJ1-6; D is uncertain. The CDR3 contains 13 residues. V was trimmed by 5 bases and J by 10 bases, leaving 15 bases between them. Germline V gene lookup returns CDR1 DFQATT and CDR2 SNEGSKA (reference sequence). CDR3 protein: CSAPRSTGSPLHF. CDR3 sequence (DNA): TGCAGTGCTCCCCGATCGACGGGGTCACCCCTCCACTTT.

This clonotype was found a few times. V is TRBV5-5 and J is TRBJ1-2, with D hard to call. V was pared by 1 base and J by 1 base, with 5 bases between. Germline CDR1 is SGHKS and CDR2 is YYEKEE (reference sequence). This CDR3 comprises 13 residues. CDR3 sequence (DNA): TGTGCCAGCAGCTTGAAGGATAACTATGGCTACACCTTC. It translates to CASSLKDNYGYTF.

This clonotype showed up many times. The J gene is TRBJ1-5, the V gene TRBV2, with 9 nucleotides matching TRBD1. CDR1 is SNHLY, CDR2 FYNNEI, per germline. The CDR3 sequence is 13 residues long. The ends lost 7 bases at V and 6 bases at J; junction bases unmatched: 4. CDR3 bases: TGTGCCAGCATGACAGGGGGTAGTCAGCCCCAGCATTTT. Translating gives CASMTGGSQPQHF.

This clonotype was picked up a small number of times. The genes are TRBV7-6 and TRBJ2-2, with D tentatively TRBD2 (6 bases). Germline V gene data show CDR1 as SGHVS and CDR2 as FNYEAQ. The CDR3 is 14 residues long. Trimming cost V 5 bases and J 3 bases, with 10 bases left between them. The CDR3 nucleotides read TGTGCCAGCAGCACGACTAGTTACACCGGGGAGCTGTTTTTT. This encodes CASSTTSYTGELFF.

This clonotype was recorded at least ten times. The CDR3 reads CSVRLTDTQYF. The CDR3 DNA reads as TGCAGCGTACGTTTGACAGATACGCAGTATTTT. V is TRBV29-1 and J is TRBJ2-3; no definite D call. CDR1 SQVTM and CDR2 ANQGSEA come from the germline V gene. The CDR3 sequence is 11 residues long. V was shortened by 6 bases and J by 3 bases, with 7 bases between the two germline ends.

This clonotype is classed as medium-sized. The rearrangement joins TRBV10-3 to TRBJ2-7; TRBD1 is a possible D gene (6 bases). This CDR3 is 14 amino acids long. Germline lookup yields CDR1 ENHRY and CDR2 SYGVKD. V lost 5 bases to trimming and J lost 4 bases, with 15 bases between them. The CDR3 nucleotides are TGTGCCATCAGTTCCCATGACAGGAAGTACGAGCAGTACTTC. Amino acids: CAISSHDRKYEQYF.

This clonotype was seen at least ten times. The J gene is TRBJ2-5, the V gene TRBV20-1; TRBD2 is a possible D gene (7 bases). CDR3 length: 15 residues. The ends were cut back, 1 base at V and 0 bases at J, with 12 bases in the middle. Germline values: CDR1 DFQATT, CDR2 SNEGSKA (reference sequence). CDR3 amino acids: CSARVPGGYQETQYF. In DNA, the CDR3 is TGCAGTGCTAGAGTCCCGGGGGGCTACCAAGAGACCCAGTACTTC.

This clonotype appeared a single time. The chain has TRBV7-9 and TRBJ1-5; D is uncertain. Trimming left V 3 bases short and J 12 bases short, with 12 bases between. Germline CDR1 and CDR2: SEHNR and FQNEAQ (reference sequence). The CDR3 extends over 12 amino acids. The CDR3 DNA reads TGTGCCAGCAGCTTGCCTGGCAAGCTCCAGCATTTT. It specifies CASSLPGKLQHF. Together with reference TRBV7-9 and TRBJ1-5, the CDR3 gives the full variable domain: DTGVSQNPRHKITKRGQNVTFRCDPISEHNRLYWYRQTLGQGPEFLTYFQNEAQLEKSRLLSDRFSAERPKGSFSTLEIQRTEQGDSAMYLCASSLPGKLQHFGDGTRLSIL.

The chain joins TRBV5-5 to TRBJ2-5; 9 nucleotides match TRBD1. Trimming at V came to 4 bases and at J to 4 bases, leaving 11 bases not matched to a gene. CDR3 size: 16 residues. The germline V gene has CDR1 SGHKS and CDR2 YYEKEE (reference sequence). The CDR3 protein is CASSGPGTGFGETQYF. CDR3 bases: TGTGCCAGCAGCGGTCCCGGGACAGGGTTTGGAGAGACCCAGTACTTC.